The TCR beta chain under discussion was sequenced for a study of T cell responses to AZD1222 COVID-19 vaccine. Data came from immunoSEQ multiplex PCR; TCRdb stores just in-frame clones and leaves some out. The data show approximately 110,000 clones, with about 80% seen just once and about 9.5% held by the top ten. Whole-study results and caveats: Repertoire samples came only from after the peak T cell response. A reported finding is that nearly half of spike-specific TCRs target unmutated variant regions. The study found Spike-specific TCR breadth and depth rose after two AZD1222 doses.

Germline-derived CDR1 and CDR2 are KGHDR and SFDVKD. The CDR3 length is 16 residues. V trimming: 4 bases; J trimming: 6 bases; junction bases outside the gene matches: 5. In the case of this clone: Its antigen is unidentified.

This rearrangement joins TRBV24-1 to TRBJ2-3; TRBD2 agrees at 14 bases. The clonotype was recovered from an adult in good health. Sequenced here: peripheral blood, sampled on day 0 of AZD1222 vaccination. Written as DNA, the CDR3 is TGTGCCACCAGTGAGGGGGGACTAGCGGGGGAGGATACGCAGTATTTT. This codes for CATSEGGLAGEDTQYF.